Following are 15 T cell receptor beta chains from one sample sequenced in a study of cytomegalovirus exposure and HLA in healthy donors. In the PCR, 60 Vbeta and 13 Jbeta primers were used. The method was immunoSEQ multiplex PCR; TCRdb's version includes in-frame clones alone and lacks a portion of them. The repertoire has 120,000 or so clones, 78% of them found once; the top ten carry over 5%. The sample taken for sequencing was PBMCs. Receptor source: a middle-aged woman in good health and CMV-seronegative.

The chain combines TRBV18 with TRBJ2-7; the D gene is possibly TRBD1 (6 bases). The V and J ends lost 5 bases and 3 bases respectively, with 17 bases between them. The CDR3 loop spans 15 amino acids. Germline CDR1 KGHSH, CDR2 LQKENI. The CDR3 here is CASSSTGSLGYEQYF. Written as DNA, the CDR3 is TGTGCCAGCTCATCAACAGGGTCTTTAGGCTACGAGCAGTACTTC.

The chain recombines TRBV6-4 with TRBJ2-7; D is perhaps TRBD2 (5 bases). The length of the CDR3 is 14 residues. Trimming stripped 4 bases from V and 0 bases from J, with 10 bases between. Per germline, CDR1 MRHNA and CDR2 SNTAGT. This CDR3 reads CASSGASHSYEQYF. The CDR3 nucleotides read TGTGCCAGCAGTGGGGCTAGCCACTCCTACGAGCAGTACTTC.

The rearrangement joins TRBV19 to TRBJ2-1; 7 bases are shared with TRBD2. There are 15 residues in the CDR3. Trimming cost V 7 bases and J 0 bases; bases outside gene matches: 6. CDR1 is LNHDA and CDR2 is SQIVND in the germline V gene (reference sequence). CDR3 sequence reads: CASTVSGSSYNEQFF. In DNA form, the CDR3 reads TGTGCCAGTACTGTTAGCGGGTCCTCCTACAATGAGCAGTTCTTC.

As to this clone: One end of the junction fails to match germline, which may point to a read error. V usage is TRBV27 and J usage is TRBJ2-1; 9 bases are a match to TRBD1. This CDR3 is built from 15 residues. The V gene's germline CDR1 is MNHEY and CDR2 SMNVEV (reference sequence). CDR3 loop: CAGSFTGTGTNEQFF. DNA for the CDR3: TGTGCCGGCAGTTTTACCGGGACAGGGACGAATGAGCAGTTCTTC.

The gene calls are TRBV15 and TRBJ2-1; possibly TRBD2 for D (6 bases). V lost 1 base and J lost 9, with 10 bases in between. The CDR3 is 13 amino acids. Germline CDR1 LNHNV, CDR2 YYDKDF (reference sequence). The CDR3 bases are TGTGCCACCAGCAGAGGACTAGATGGTGAGCAGTTCTTC. Protein product: CATSRGLDGEQFF.

The chain employs TRBV25-1 and TRBJ2-7; 8 nucleotides agree with TRBD1. Germline CDR1 reads MGHDK; CDR2 reads SYGVNS. J gave up 1 base and V 2 bases, and 4 bases lay outside the gene matches. This CDR3 is built from 15 residues. The DNA of the CDR3 is TGTGCCAGCAGTGAAGCCAGGGGGCCATCCTACGAGCAGTACTTC. It translates to CASSEARGPSYEQYF.

The J gene is TRBJ2-3, the V gene TRBV27, with D possibly being TRBD2 (6 bases). Trimming took 7 bases from V and 0 from J, leaving 14 bases between them. Germline CDR1 is MNHEY and CDR2 is SMNVEV (reference sequence). The CDR3 sequence is 15 residues long. DNA of the CDR3: TGTGCCAGCACCTCTCGAAGCGGGAGCACAGATACGCAGTATTTT. This translates into CASTSRSGSTDTQYF.

The V and J genes are TRBV10-2 and TRBJ2-2, with 10 bases that match TRBD2. V shed 6 bases, J shed 3 bases, and the junction held 4 bases outside the gene matches. This CDR3 is built from 15 residues. Germline V lookup: CDR1 WSHSY, CDR2 SAAADI. The CDR3 sequence is CASSVTSGHTGELFF. CDR3 coding DNA: TGCGCCAGCAGCGTGACTAGCGGGCACACCGGGGAGCTGTTTTTT.

This chain joins TRBV14 and TRBJ1-1, with D possibly TRBD1 on 5 matching bases. V lost 1 base and J lost 8, with 11 bases in between. CDR1 is SGHDN and CDR2 is FVKESK in the germline V gene. The CDR3 totals 13 residues. The CDR3 DNA reads TGTGCCAGCAGCCAAGTCGGGGGGACCGAAGCTTTCTTT. Residues: CASSQVGGTEAFF.

This chain links TRBV11-2 with TRBJ2-7; TRBD1 is a possible D gene (5 bases). The V and J ends lost 4 bases and 6 bases respectively, with 22 bases between them. The V gene's germline CDR1 is SGHAT and CDR2 FQNNGV. The CDR3 runs 16 residues. The CDR3 loop is CASSSSKLTRGREQYF. The CDR3, as DNA: TGTGCCAGCAGCTCTTCTAAGCTGACAAGGGGTCGCGAGCAGTACTTC.

This rearrangement joins TRBV10-3 to TRBJ2-2, with D possibly being TRBD2 (6 bases). Trimming took 10 bases from V and 2 from J, leaving 11 bases between them. The CDR3 totals 13 residues. Germline-derived CDR1 and CDR2 are ENHRY and SYGVKD. The CDR3 DNA reads TGTGCCAGCCGGGACTCTAACACCGGGGAGCTGTTTTTT. Translating gives CASRDSNTGELFF.

This clone was recorded once. The chain carries TRBV5-1 and TRBJ2-7, with 7 bases matching TRBD1. The junction had 8 bases not matched to a gene; V was cut back by 0 bases and J by 5 bases. The CDR3 totals 15 residues. Germline V gene data show CDR1 as SGHRS and CDR2 as YFSETQ. DNA of the CDR3: TGCGCCAGCAGCTTGGGACAGGGTCCTCTCCACGAGCAGTACTTC. The encoded protein is CASSLGQGPLHEQYF.

The chain has TRBV5-8 and TRBJ1-5, with 11 bases aligning to TRBD1. This CDR3 has 15 amino acids. Trimming at V came to 4 bases and at J to 8 bases, leaving 8 bases not matched to a gene. Germline-derived CDR1 and CDR2 are SGHTS and YDEGEE. The CDR3 protein is CASSAGDRGTEPQHF. The CDR3 region has the DNA TGTGCCAGCAGCGCGGGGGACAGGGGGACGGAGCCCCAGCATTTT.

J is TRBJ2-4 and V is TRBV5-1; D is perhaps TRBD1 (6 bases). V lost 0 bases and J 15 bases, leaving 19 bases between the germline ends. The CDR3 contains 14 residues. Germline V gene lookup returns CDR1 SGHRS and CDR2 YFSETQ. The CDR3 DNA reads TGCGCCAGCAGCTTGGGGGGCCTGGGGGCTCTCCTGTACTTC. Translating gives CASSLGGLGALLYF.

The genes are TRBV9 and TRBJ2-5; 9 bases agree with TRBD2. Unmatched junction bases numbered 4, after V lost 3 bases and J lost 4 bases. CDR1 and CDR2 from the germline V gene are SGDLS and YYNGEE. This CDR3 contains 14 residues. As DNA, the CDR3 is TGTGCCAGCAGCGCCCCGCGGGGGGGAGAGACCCAGTACTTC. This gives the protein CASSAPRGGETQYF.